The TCR beta chain described here comes from a study of T cells after yellow fever vaccination. The junction had 5 bases not matched to a gene; V was cut back by 4 bases and J by 3 bases. The CDR3 is 15 residues long. From germline, CDR1 is SGHNT and CDR2 YENEEA. TCRdb re-analysed the 5' RACE reads in MiXCR, keeping a single row per CDR3 protein. The table records 150,000 to 200,000 distinct CDR3 sequences, around 10% of them present only once. The origin of this receptor is a man between 18 and 35 years old who received the YFV17D yellow fever vaccine. The sequenced sample was CD8+ T cells sorted from PBMCs, obtained 15 days after the yellow fever booster vaccination. The chain links TRBV11-3 to TRBJ2-5; the match to TRBD1 covers 10 bases. The CDR3 DNA is TGTGCCAGCAGCTCCCCCGGGACAGGGGAAGAGACCCAGTACTTC. Translating it yields CASSSPGTGEETQYF.